Listed below are T cell receptor beta chains from one sample, sequenced in a study of shared clonotypes between healthy human individuals. The repertoire was sequenced with immunoSEQ multiplex PCR; TCRdb's copy has only in-frame clones and lacks some. The repertoire holds roughly 2.1 million clones, with approximately 94% as singletons. Sequencing input: naive CD8+ T cells from PBMCs. Source of these receptors: a man aged 18 to 30 in good health. Some clones in this sample may be carry-over from other donors' samples. CDR3s include the opening cysteine and the closing phenylalanine or tryptophan. A D gene is named only where the DNA matches it firmly. A row's size may be missing; if present it is once, few, many or a size class.

clone_size	v_call	d_call	j_call	cdr3_nt	cdr3_aa
-	TRBV7-9	-	TRBJ1-4	TGTGCCAGCAGCTTGCTTGACGTCGCAACTAATGAAAAACTGTTTTTT	CASSLLDVATNEKLFF
-	TRBV5-8	-	TRBJ1-1	TGTGCCAGCAGCTCACCACAGATGAACACTGAAGCTTTCTTT	CASSSPQMNTEAFF
-	TRBV6-5	-	TRBJ2-5	TGTGCCAGCACCGCGAGGGAGACCCAGTACTTC	CASTARETQYF
-	TRBV7-8	-	TRBJ1-2	TGTGCCAGCAGCTTAGATCCCTCAGGAGTCTATGGCTACACCTTC	CASSLDPSGVYGYTF
-	TRBV9	-	TRBJ2-2	TGTGCCAGCAGCGACGGGACCAAGCCCGGGGAGCTGTTTTTT	CASSDGTKPGELFF
-	TRBV9	-	TRBJ2-1	TGTGCCAGCAGCGTAGATCGCAATTCCTTATATAATGAGCAGTTCTTC	CASSVDRNSLYNEQFF
-	TRBV19	-	TRBJ2-1	TGTGCCAATAGTATAGATCTAGAGCTGCTTATGCTCTTC	CANSIDLELLMLF
-	TRBV15	-	TRBJ2-3	TGTGCCACCAGCTTTCTGCCCCCGGGGTCCATCGATAGCACAGATACGCAGTATTTT	CATSFLPPGSIDSTDTQYF
-	TRBV7-8	-	TRBJ2-5	TGTGCCAGCAGCTCATATGACTCACAAGAGACCCAGTACTTC	CASSSYDSQETQYF
-	TRBV6-5	-	TRBJ1-4	TGTGCCAGCAGTTACGAGGGTACTCATGAAAAACTGTTTTTT	CASSYEGTHEKLFF
-	TRBV19	-	TRBJ1-1	TGTGCCAGTAGTCCAGAAAGTACAGGGAACACTGAAGCTTTCTTT	CASSPESTGNTEAFF
-	TRBV28	TRBD2	TRBJ2-5	TGTGCCAGCAGTCGACTAGCGGGAGGACAAGAGACCCAGTACTTC	CASSRLAGGQETQYF
-	TRBV27	-	TRBJ2-3	TGTGCCAGCAGAGGCAGGGGGGCAGATACGCAGTATTTT	CASRGRGADTQYF
-	TRBV28	-	TRBJ1-2	TGTGCCAGCAGTTTACGCGGGGACTATGGCTACACCTTC	CASSLRGDYGYTF
-	TRBV27	-	TRBJ2-2	TGTGCCAGCAGTTCCCGGGAACACCCTGGGGAGCTGTTTTTT	CASSSREHPGELFF
once	TRBV7-3	-	TRBJ2-1	TGTGCCAGCAGCTTAGGTCCGGGACTGTCCTACAATGAGCAGTTCTTC	CASSLGPGLSYNEQFF
-	TRBV27	TRBD1	TRBJ2-7	TGTGCCAGCACCCACACAGGGGGTTCCTACGAGCAGTACTTC	CASTHTGGSYEQYF
-	TRBV5-1	TRBD1	TRBJ2-1	TGCGCCAGCAGCTTCGGGACAGGGATAAATGAGCAGTTCTTC	CASSFGTGINEQFF
-	TRBV27	-	TRBJ1-2	TGTGCCAGCAGTTTCGGGGCTAACTATGGCTACACCTTC	CASSFGANYGYTF
-	TRBV27	TRBD2	TRBJ2-1	TGTGCCAGCAGTCCGCGGACTAGCGGGAACGGTGAGCAGTTCTTC	CASSPRTSGNGEQFF
-	TRBV27	TRBD1	TRBJ1-2	TGTGCCAGCAGTTTGACAGGGGGGAACTATGGCTACACCTTC	CASSLTGGNYGYTF
-	TRBV4-3	-	TRBJ2-1	TGCGCCAGCAGCGCGGACAGCTCAGCCTACAATGAGCAGTTCTTC	CASSADSSAYNEQFF
-	TRBV11-2	TRBD2	TRBJ2-2	TGTGCCAGCAGCGGTAGCGGGAGGGCCTTAACCGGGGAGCTGTTTTTT	CASSGSGRALTGELFF
-	TRBV6-4	-	TRBJ2-1	TGTGCCAGCAGTGACGGAGGCCTACAGTTCTTC	CASSDGGLQFF
-	TRBV7-8	-	TRBJ1-6	TGTGCCAGCAGCTTAGTGGGTGGGGCCCTCCACTTT	CASSLVGGALHF
-	TRBV10-3	TRBD1	TRBJ2-3	TGTGCCATCAGTGAGTCGAGGGGGACAGGGGACACAGATACGCAGTATTTT	CAISESRGTGDTDTQYF
-	TRBV7-2	TRBD1	TRBJ1-2	TGTGCCAGCAGTCCCCGGACAGGGCAAGACTATGGCTACACCTTC	CASSPRTGQDYGYTF
-	TRBV4-3	TRBD2	TRBJ2-3	TGCGCCAGCAGCCAGGTACTAGCGGGAGAAGATACGCAGTATTTT	CASSQVLAGEDTQYF
-	TRBV7-2	TRBD2	TRBJ2-1	TGTGCCAGCAGCCACCCCGGGACTAGCGCGTACAATGAGCAGTTCTTC	CASSHPGTSAYNEQFF
-	TRBV29-1	TRBD2	TRBJ2-1	TGCAGCGTTGAAGGTCGCGGGAGTTGGAATGAGCAGTTCTTC	CSVEGRGSWNEQFF
once	TRBV7-8	-	TRBJ1-4	TGTGCCAGCAGAGATAGACCGGGTGAAAAACTGTTTTTT	CASRDRPGEKLFF
-	TRBV9	TRBD1	TRBJ2-3	TGTGCCAGCAGCGCCTGGACAGGGGCAGATACGCAGTATTTT	CASSAWTGADTQYF
once	TRBV4-3	-	TRBJ2-3	TGCGCCAGCGCCCAGGTCGGGGCCACCGGTGATACGCAGTATTTT	CASAQVGATGDTQYF
-	TRBV6-5	TRBD1	TRBJ2-7	TGTGCCAGCAGTTACTCCTCAGGGGGCGAGCAGTACTTC	CASSYSSGGEQYF
-	TRBV28	-	TRBJ2-5	TGTGCCAGCAGCCCCCGGGGCACGTACCAAGAGACCCAGTACTTC	CASSPRGTYQETQYF
-	TRBV10-3	-	TRBJ1-1	TGTGCCATCAGTGAACAGGGTCCGAACACTGAAGCTTTCTTT	CAISEQGPNTEAFF
-	TRBV9	-	TRBJ2-5	TGTGCCAGCAGCCTCGGACGGCCTCAAGAGACCCAGTACTTC	CASSLGRPQETQYF
-	TRBV6-4	-	TRBJ2-3	TGTGCCAGCAGTGACAACGGTAGGACCACAGATACGCAGTATTTT	CASSDNGRTTDTQYF
once	TRBV29-1	-	TRBJ2-7	TGCAGCGTTGGGCTCCTCTACGAGCAGTACTTC	CSVGLLYEQYF
-	TRBV13	-	TRBJ1-1	TGTGCCAGCAGCTTAGGTACGGGGGGCACTGAAGCTTTCTTT	CASSLGTGGTEAFF
-	TRBV6-5	TRBD2	TRBJ2-2	TGTGCCAGCAGCCTAGCGGGAGGGCCCGCCGGGGAGCTGTTTTTT	CASSLAGGPAGELFF
-	TRBV5-6	-	TRBJ2-5	TGTGCCAGCAGCTCGGGGCCTTGGGGGGCCCAAGAGACCCAGTACTTC	CASSSGPWGAQETQYF
-	TRBV27	TRBD2	TRBJ2-1	TGTGCCAGCAGTTCCCTGTCCTCCGGGACTAGCGGTGAGACCTCCTACAATGAGCAGTTCTTC	CASSSLSSGTSGETSYNEQFF
-	TRBV4-1	-	TRBJ1-5	TGCGCCAGCAGCCAATTCACTCCCCCAGGAAGCAATCAGCCCCAGCATTTT	CASSQFTPPGSNQPQHF
-	TRBV28	-	TRBJ2-3	TGTGTCGCAGGGGCGACAGATACGCAGTATTTT	CVAGATDTQYF
-	TRBV28	-	TRBJ2-5	TGTGCCAGCAGTTTAAGAGGCCCTCCCAGCTGGACCCAGTACTTC	CASSLRGPPSWTQYF